The 2 T cell receptor beta chains in this list originate from one sample, sequenced in a study of cytomegalovirus exposure and HLA in healthy donors. Primers included in the PCR were 60 Vbeta and 13 Jbeta primers. Assay: immunoSEQ multiplex PCR; the TCRdb copy retains only in-frame clones and omits some. The sample includes roughly 160,000 clones, approximately 85% seen only once; the top ten take approximately 2.5%. Input material: PBMCs. The source is a young man in good health and CMV-seropositive.

The chain recombines TRBV19 with TRBJ2-3, with 11 bases identical to TRBD2. The CDR3 sequence is 16 residues long. V shed 3 bases, J shed 2 bases, and the junction held 4 bases outside the gene matches. Germline V gene sequence: CDR1 LNHDA, CDR2 SQIVND (reference sequence). CDR3: CASSIGTSGITDTQYF. DNA for the CDR3: TGTGCCAGTAGTATCGGGACTAGCGGTATCACAGATACGCAGTATTTT.

This chain joins TRBV28 and TRBJ2-5; tentative D call: TRBD1 (6 bases). CDR3 length equals 16 residues. With 7 bases removed from V and 3 bases from J, the gap between germline ends came to 21 bases. CDR1 and CDR2 (germline): MDHEN, SYDVKM. CDR3 coding DNA: TGTGCCAGCACCCGGAGCCGAGACAGGTTCAAAGAGACCCAGTACTTC. This codes for CASTRSRDRFKETQYF.